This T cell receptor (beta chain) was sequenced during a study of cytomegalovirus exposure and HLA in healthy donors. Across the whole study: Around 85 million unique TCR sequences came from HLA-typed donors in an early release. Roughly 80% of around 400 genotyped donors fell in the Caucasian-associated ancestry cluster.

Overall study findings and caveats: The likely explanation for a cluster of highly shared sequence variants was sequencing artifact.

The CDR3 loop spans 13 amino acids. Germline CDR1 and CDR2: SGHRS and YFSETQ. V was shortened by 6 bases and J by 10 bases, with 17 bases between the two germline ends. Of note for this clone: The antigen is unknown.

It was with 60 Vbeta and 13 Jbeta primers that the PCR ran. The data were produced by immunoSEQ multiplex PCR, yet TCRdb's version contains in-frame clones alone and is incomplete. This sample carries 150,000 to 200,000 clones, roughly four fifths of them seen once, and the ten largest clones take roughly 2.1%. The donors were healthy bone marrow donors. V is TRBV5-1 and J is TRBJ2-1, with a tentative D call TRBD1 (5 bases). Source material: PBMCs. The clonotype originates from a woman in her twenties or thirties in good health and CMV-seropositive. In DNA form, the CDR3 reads TGCGCCAGCACGGTTCAGGGTTTTCGGGAGCAGTTCTTC. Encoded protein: CASTVQGFREQFF. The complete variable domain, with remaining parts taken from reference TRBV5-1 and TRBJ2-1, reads KAGVTQTPRYLIKTRGQQVTLSCSPISGHRSVSWYQQTPGQGLQFLFEYFSETQRNKGNFPGRFSGRQFSNSRSEMNVSTLELGDSALYLCASTVQGFREQFFGPGTRLTVL.